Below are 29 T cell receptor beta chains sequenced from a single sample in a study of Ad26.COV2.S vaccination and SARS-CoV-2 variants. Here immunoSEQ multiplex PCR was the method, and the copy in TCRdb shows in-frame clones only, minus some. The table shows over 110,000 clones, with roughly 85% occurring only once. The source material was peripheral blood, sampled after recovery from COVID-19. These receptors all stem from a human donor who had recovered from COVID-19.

CDR3 in amino acids: CASSQGDRAGSYNEQFF. The CDR3 DNA reads as TGTGCCAGCAGCCAAGGGGACAGAGCGGGCTCCTACAATGAGCAGTTCTTC. V usage is TRBV3-1 (or the pseudogene TRBV3-2) and J usage is TRBJ2-1; tentative D call: TRBD1 (7 bases). V lost 1 base and J lost 0, with 13 bases in between. Germline values: CDR1 LGHDT, CDR2 YNNKEL (reference sequence). The CDR3 is 17 residues long.

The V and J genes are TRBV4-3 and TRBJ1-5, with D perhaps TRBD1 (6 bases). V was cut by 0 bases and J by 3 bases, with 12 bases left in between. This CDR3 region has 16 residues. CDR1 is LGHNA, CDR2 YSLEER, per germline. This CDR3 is CASSQDHRALNQPQHF. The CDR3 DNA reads TGCGCCAGCAGCCAAGATCACAGGGCCCTCAATCAGCCCCAGCATTTT.

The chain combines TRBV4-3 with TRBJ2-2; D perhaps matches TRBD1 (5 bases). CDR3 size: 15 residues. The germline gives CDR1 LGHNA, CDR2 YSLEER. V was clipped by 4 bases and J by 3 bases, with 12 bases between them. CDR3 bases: TGCGCCAGCAGCCTGACAGAGACATACACCGGGGAGCTGTTTTTT. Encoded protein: CASSLTETYTGELFF.

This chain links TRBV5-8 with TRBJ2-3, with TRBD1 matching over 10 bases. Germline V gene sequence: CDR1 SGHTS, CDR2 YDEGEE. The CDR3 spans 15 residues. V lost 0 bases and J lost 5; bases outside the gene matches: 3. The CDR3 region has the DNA TGTGCCAGCAGCTTGGGGGACAGGGGTCGAGATACGCAGTATTTT. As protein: CASSLGDRGRDTQYF.

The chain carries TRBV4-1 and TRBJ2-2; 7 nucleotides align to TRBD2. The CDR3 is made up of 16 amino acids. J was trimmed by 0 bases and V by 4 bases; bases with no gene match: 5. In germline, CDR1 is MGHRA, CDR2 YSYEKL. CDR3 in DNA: TGCGCCAGCAGCCTGAGCGGGGAACCGAACACCGGGGAGCTGTTTTTT. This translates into CASSLSGEPNTGELFF.

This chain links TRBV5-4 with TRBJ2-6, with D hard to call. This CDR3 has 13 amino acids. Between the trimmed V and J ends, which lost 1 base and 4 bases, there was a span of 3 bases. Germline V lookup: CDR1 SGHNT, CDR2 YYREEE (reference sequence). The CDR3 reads CASSLSGANVLTF. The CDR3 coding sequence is TGTGCCAGCAGCTTGTCGGGGGCCAACGTCCTGACTTTC. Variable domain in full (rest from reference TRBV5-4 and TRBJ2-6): ETGVTQSPTHLIKTRGQQVTLRCSSQSGHNTVSWYQQALGQGPQFIFQYYREEENGRGNFPPRFSGLQFPNYSSELNVNALELDDSALYLCASSLSGANVLTFGAGSRLTVL.

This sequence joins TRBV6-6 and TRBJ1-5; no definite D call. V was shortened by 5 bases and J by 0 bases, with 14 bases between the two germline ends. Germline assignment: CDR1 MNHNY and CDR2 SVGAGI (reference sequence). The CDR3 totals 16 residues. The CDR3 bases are TGTGCCAGCAGTCTATACCCGGAGTATAGCAATCAGCCCCAGCATTTT. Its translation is CASSLYPEYSNQPQHF.

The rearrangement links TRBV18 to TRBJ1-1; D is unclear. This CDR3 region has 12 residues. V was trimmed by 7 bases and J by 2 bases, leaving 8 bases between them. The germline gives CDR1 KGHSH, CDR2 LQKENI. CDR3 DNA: TGTGCCAGCTGTGACCGTAACACTGAAGCTTTCTTT. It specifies CASCDRNTEAFF. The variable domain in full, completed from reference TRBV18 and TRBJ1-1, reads NAGVMQNPRHLVRRRGQEARLRCSPMKGHSHVYWYRQLPEEGLKFMVYLQKENIIDESGMPKERFSAEFPKEGPSILRIQQVVRGDSAAYFCASCDRNTEAFFGQGTRLTVV.

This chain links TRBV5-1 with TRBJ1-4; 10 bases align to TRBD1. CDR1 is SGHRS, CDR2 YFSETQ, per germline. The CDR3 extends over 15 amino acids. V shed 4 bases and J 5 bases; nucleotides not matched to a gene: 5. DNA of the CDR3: TGCGCCAGCAGCCCAGGACAGGGGGGGAATGAAAAACTGTTTTTT. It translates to CASSPGQGGNEKLFF.

The chain's CDR3 is CASRPHRDRFTYEQYF. The DNA of the CDR3 is TGTGCCAGCAGACCCCACCGGGACAGATTTACCTACGAGCAGTACTTC. V usage is TRBV11-2 and J usage is TRBJ2-7; 7 bases line up with TRBD1. The germline CDR1 and CDR2 sequences are SGHAT and FQNNGV. The CDR3 consists of 16 residues. The trim removed 6 bases at V and 2 bases at J, leaving 13 bases unmatched.

The CDR3 spells CASSLGQGSVYEQYF. As DNA, the CDR3 is TGTGCCAGCAGCTTGGGGCAGGGAAGTGTTTACGAGCAGTACTTC. This rearrangement joins TRBV5-5 to TRBJ2-7; D may be TRBD1 (5 bases). Germline V gene data show CDR1 as SGHKS and CDR2 as YYEKEE (reference sequence). The CDR3 extends over 15 amino acids. V lost 0 bases, J lost 4 bases, and 14 bases lay in between.

The CDR3: CASSWTGPSNYGYTF. The CDR3 DNA sequence: TGTGCCAGCAGCTGGACAGGCCCTTCTAACTATGGCTACACCTTC. J is TRBJ1-2 and V is TRBV5-6, with 7 positions matching TRBD1. The J segment lost 0 bases and the V segment lost 3 bases, leaving 5 bases of the junction unmatched. The CDR3 consists of 15 residues. Germline values: CDR1 SGHDT, CDR2 YYEEEE.

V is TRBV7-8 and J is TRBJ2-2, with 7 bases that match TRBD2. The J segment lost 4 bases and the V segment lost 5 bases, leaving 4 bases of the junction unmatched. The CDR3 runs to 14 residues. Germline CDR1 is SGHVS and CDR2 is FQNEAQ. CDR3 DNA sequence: TGTGCCAGCAGCGGAGCGGGGCTCACCGGGGAGCTGTTTTTT. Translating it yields CASSGAGLTGELFF.

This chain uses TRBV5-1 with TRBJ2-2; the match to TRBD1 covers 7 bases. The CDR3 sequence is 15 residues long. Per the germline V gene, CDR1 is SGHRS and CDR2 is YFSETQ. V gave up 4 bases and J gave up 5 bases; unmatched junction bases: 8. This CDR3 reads CASSPGTAYTGELFF. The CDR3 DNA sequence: TGCGCCAGCAGCCCGGGGACAGCTTATACCGGGGAGCTGTTTTTT.

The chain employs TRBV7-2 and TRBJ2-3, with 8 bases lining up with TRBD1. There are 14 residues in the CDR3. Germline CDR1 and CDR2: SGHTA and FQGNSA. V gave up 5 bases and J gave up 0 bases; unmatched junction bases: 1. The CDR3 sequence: CASSQGASTDTQYF. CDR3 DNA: TGTGCCAGCAGCCAGGGGGCGAGCACAGATACGCAGTATTTT.

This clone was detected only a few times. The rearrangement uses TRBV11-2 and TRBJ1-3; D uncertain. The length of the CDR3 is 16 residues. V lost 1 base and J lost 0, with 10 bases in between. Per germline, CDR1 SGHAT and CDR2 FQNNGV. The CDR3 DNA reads TGTGCCAGCAGCTTAGGTTCCATTCCCTCTGGAAACACCATATATTTT. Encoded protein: CASSLGSIPSGNTIYF.

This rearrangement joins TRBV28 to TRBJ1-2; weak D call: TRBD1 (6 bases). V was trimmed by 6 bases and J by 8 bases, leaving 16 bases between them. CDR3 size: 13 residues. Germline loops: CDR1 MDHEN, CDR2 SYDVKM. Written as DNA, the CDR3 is TGTGCCAGCAGCCTGAAACAGGGATACGGCTACACCTTC. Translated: CASSLKQGYGYTF.

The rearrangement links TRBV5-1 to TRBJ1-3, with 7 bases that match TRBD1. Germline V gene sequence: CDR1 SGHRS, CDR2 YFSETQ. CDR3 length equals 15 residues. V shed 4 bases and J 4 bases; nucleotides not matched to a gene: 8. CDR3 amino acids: CASSPTGDSGNTIYF. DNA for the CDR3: TGCGCCAGCAGCCCTACAGGGGATTCGGGAAACACCATATATTTT.

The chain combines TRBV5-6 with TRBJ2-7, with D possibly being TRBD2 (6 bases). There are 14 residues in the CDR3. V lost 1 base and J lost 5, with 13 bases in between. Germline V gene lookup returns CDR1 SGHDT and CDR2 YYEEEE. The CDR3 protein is CASSLFTGDHEQYF. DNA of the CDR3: TGTGCCAGCAGCTTGTTTACGGGGGACCACGAGCAGTACTTC.

The CDR3 DNA reads TGTGCCAGCAGCTTTCTAGGGCCTTTCGGGCAGTACTTC. This translates into CASSFLGPFGQYF. This sequence joins TRBV7-8 and TRBJ2-7; no clear D gene. This CDR3 region has 13 residues. Trimming took off 3 bases at V and 9 bases at J, with 15 bases between the two ends. CDR1 and CDR2 from the germline V gene are SGHVS and FQNEAQ.

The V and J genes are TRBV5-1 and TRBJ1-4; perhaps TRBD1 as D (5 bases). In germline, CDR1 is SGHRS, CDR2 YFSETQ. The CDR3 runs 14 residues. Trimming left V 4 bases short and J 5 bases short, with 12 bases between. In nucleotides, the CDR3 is TGCGCCAGCAGCGTCGGGACCCCAAATGAAAAACTGTTTTTT. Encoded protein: CASSVGTPNEKLFF.

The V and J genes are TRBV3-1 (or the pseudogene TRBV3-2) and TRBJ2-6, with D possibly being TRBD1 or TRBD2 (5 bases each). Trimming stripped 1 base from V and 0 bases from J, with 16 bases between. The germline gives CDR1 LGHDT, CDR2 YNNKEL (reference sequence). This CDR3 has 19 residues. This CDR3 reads CASSQVPGTESSGANVLTF. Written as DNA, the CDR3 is TGTGCCAGCAGCCAAGTACCCGGGACGGAATCCTCTGGGGCCAACGTCCTGACTTTC.

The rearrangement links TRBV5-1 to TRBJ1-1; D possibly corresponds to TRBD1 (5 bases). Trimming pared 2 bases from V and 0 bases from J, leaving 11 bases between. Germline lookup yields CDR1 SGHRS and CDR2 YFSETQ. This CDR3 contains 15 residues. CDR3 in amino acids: CASSFMRGMNTEAFF. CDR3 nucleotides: TGCGCCAGCAGCTTTATGAGGGGAATGAACACTGAAGCTTTCTTT.

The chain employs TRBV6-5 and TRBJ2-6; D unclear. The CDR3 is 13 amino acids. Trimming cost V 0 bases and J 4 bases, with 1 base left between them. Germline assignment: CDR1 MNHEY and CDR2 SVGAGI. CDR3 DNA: TGTGCCAGCAGTTACTCCGGGGCCAACGTCCTGACTTTC. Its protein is CASSYSGANVLTF.

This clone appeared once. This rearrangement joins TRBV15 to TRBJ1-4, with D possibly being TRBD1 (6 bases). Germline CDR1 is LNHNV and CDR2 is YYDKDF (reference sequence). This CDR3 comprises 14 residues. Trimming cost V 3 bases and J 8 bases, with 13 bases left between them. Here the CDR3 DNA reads TGTGCCACCAGCAGGGGGGCGGGGTTCGAAAAACTGTTTTTT. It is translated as CATSRGAGFEKLFF.

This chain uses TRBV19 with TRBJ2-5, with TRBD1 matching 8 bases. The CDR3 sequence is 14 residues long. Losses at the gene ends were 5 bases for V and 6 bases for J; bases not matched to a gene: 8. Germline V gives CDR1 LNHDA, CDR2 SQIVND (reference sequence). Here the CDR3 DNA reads TGTGCCAGTAGTCGACAGGGGCTAATGAAGACCCAGTACTTC. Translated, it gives CASSRQGLMKTQYF.

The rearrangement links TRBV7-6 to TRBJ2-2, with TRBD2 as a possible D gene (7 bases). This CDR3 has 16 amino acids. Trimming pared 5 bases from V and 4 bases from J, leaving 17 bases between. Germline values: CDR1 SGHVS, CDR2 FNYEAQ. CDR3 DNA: TGTGCCAGCAGCCCTCAGGAGGGGGGGGGCACCGGGGAGCTGTTTTTT. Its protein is CASSPQEGGGTGELFF.

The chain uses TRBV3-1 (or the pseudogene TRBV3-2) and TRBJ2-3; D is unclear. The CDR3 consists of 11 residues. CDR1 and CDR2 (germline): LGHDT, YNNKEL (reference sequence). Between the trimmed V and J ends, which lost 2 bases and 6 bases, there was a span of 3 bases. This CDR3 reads CASSQRDTQYF. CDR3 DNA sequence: TGTGCCAGCAGCCAACGTGATACGCAGTATTTT.

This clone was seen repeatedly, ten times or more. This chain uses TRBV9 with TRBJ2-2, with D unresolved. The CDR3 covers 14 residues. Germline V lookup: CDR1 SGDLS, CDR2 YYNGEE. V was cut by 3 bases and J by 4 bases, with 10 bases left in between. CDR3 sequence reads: CASSAQISTGELFF. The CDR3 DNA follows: TGTGCCAGCAGCGCACAGATCAGCACCGGGGAGCTGTTTTTT.